Listed below are T cell receptor beta chains from one sample, sequenced in a study of CDR3 diversity in severe acne. TCRdb processed the PCR reads anew with MiXCR; each CDR3 protein has one entry. The table includes some 84,000 distinct CDR3 sequences, 45% to 50% detected once. Sequences were obtained from blood. Every receptor here comes from a male donor in good health, serving as a control. The CDR3 runs from the conserved cysteine through the conserved F or W. The order of the fields is J gene, clone size, V gene, D gene, CDR3 protein, CDR3 DNA. A D gene is named only where the DNA matches it firmly. For some rows the clone size is stated as once, few or many, or as a class when expanded; others skip it.

TRBJ1-2,.,TRBV20-1,.,CSASSSGFSGYTF,TGCAGTGCTAGTTCTTCGGGTTTTAGTGGCTACACCTTC
TRBJ2-1,few,TRBV14,.,CASSQDFGDTIQKTMNQQFF,TGTGCCAGCAGCCAAGATTTCGGGGATACAATTCAAAAGACAATGAATCAGCAGTTCTTC
TRBJ2-2,many,TRBV19,.,CASSIWGEVDTGELFF,TGTGCCAGTAGTATCTGGGGGGAGGTGGACACCGGGGAGCTGTTTTTT
TRBJ2-1,.,TRBV20-1,.,CSAPDSAGEQFF,TGCAGTGCTCCAGACAGCGCTGGTGAGCAGTTCTTC
TRBJ2-1,medium-sized,TRBV4-2,TRBD2,CASSPDGLAGYNEQFF,TGTGCCAGCAGCCCCGACGGTCTAGCGGGGTACAATGAGCAGTTCTTC
TRBJ2-2,many,TRBV5-4,TRBD1,CASSLDRGNTGELFF,TGTGCCAGCAGCTTGGACAGGGGGAACACCGGGGAGCTGTTTTTT
TRBJ1-5,.,TRBV12-3/TRBV12-4,.,CASSGGGGQTQHF,TGTGCCAGCAGTGGGGGGGGCGGTCAGACCCAGCATTTT
TRBJ1-2,few,TRBV25-1,.,CASSVRALYGYTF,TGTGCCAGCAGTGTAAGAGCACTCTATGGCTACACCTTC
TRBJ1-1,many,TRBV19,.,CASSAGTQNTEAFF,TGTGCCAGTAGTGCAGGGACACAGAACACTGAAGCTTTCTTT
TRBJ1-5,once,TRBV4-1,.,CASSLRLQENQPQHF,TGCGCCAGCAGCCTAAGGCTGCAGGAAAATCAGCCCCAGCATTTT
TRBJ1-2,many,TRBV19,TRBD1,CASSIRQGYGYTF,TGTGCCAGTAGTATCCGACAGGGCTATGGCTACACCTTC
TRBJ1-2,once,TRBV2,.,CAMKANYGYTF,TGTGCCATGAAGGCTAACTATGGCTACACCTTC
TRBJ1-6,many,TRBV25-1,.,CASSDGRTAGNSPLHF,TGTGCCAGCAGTGATGGCAGGACCGCCGGCAATTCACCCCTCCACTTT
TRBJ1-6,many,TRBV27,TRBD1,CASSLTGTGMMAPPLHF,TGTGCCAGCAGTTTAACCGGGACAGGGATGATGGCACCACCCCTCCACTTT